Each of the 29 T cell receptor delta chains below was sequenced from the same sample in a study of γδ T cells in repeated Plasmodium falciparum infection. TCRdb re-called clones from the multiplex PCR reads using CATT. The data show over 45,000 delta-chain clones, 1.6% seen once. Vgamma9/Vdelta2+ and Vdelta2-negative gammadelta T cells were flow-sorted from PBMC for bulk sequencing. Sequencing input: gamma-delta T cells from blood. The source of these receptors is a pool of human donors (malaria-infected and uninfected, not separated).

This clone was seen repeatedly, ten times or more. The protein TCRdb lists belongs to a much larger clone and differs from this DNA's translation at residue 8, which points to a read error; the protein shown is made from the DNA. The chain has TRDV1 and TRDJ1; TRDD3 matches at 12 bases. J was trimmed by 3 bases and V by 5 bases; bases with no gene match: 19. Germline lookup yields CDR1 TSWWSYY and CDR2 QGS. CDR3 length: 20 amino acids. CDR3: CALGYPALLDWGILPDKLIF. CDR3 bases: TGTGCTCTTGGGTACCCCGCCTTACTCGACTGGGGGATACTACCCGATAAACTCATCTTT.

A note on this clone: The protein in TCRdb stems from a much larger clone and differs at residue 2 from this DNA's translation, likely a read error; here the protein is translated from the DNA. This rearrangement joins TRDV1 to TRDJ1; D may correspond to TRDD2 or TRDD3 (5 bases each). Germline loops: CDR1 TSWWSYY, CDR2 QGS. The CDR3 is made up of 13 amino acids. The CDR3 region has the DNA TGTTCTCTTGGGGACTCCTATCTCGATAAACTCATCTTT. Translated, it gives CSLGDSYLDKLIF.

This clone was picked up many times. V and J are TRDV2 and TRDJ1; TRDD3 matches 9 bases. This CDR3 contains 17 residues. V lost 1 base to trimming and J lost 1 base; unmatched junction nucleotides: 9. Germline V CDR1 and CDR2: GEAIGNYY, EKD. CDR3 region: CACDTLGDSRGTDKLIF. Written as DNA, the CDR3 is TGTGCCTGTGACACGTTGGGGGATAGTCGAGGCACCGATAAACTCATCTTT.

A note on this clone: The TCRdb protein, from a much larger clone, departs from this DNA's translation at residue 9, likely by read error; the protein shown derives from the DNA. The gene calls are TRDV1 and TRDJ1; TRDD2 is a possible D gene (6 bases). TCRdb carries no J gene annotation; the J gene was assigned here by matching the DNA with germline. The CDR3 spans 21 residues. CDR1 is TSWWSYY, CDR2 QGS, per germline. Trimming left V 0 bases short and J 0 bases short, with 26 bases between. This CDR3 is CALGELPLCLPLETYTDKLIF. The DNA for the CDR3 is TGTGCTCTTGGGGAACTCCCCTTGTGCCTTCCCTTGGAGACGTACACCGATAAACTCATCTTT.

This clone was seen ten or more times. This DNA's translation differs at residue 13 from TCRdb's protein, which comes from a much larger clone; a read error is likely, and the protein shown is translated from the DNA. Distinct nucleotide sequences in the sample also encode this CDR3. Written as DNA, the CDR3 is TGTGCCTGTGACACCGGGAAGTTACTGGGGGATACGACCGATAAACTCATCTTT. Translating it yields CACDTGKLLGDTTDKLIF. The chain combines TRDV2 with TRDJ1, with 13 bases that match TRDD3. There are 18 residues in the CDR3. Germline-derived CDR1 and CDR2 are GEAIGNYY and EKD. J was trimmed by 2 bases and V by 0 bases; bases with no gene match: 8.

This clone was seen at least ten times. The CDR3 DNA is TGTGCTCTTGGGGAACCGTCTACGCGGGGATACGCACCCGATAAGCTCATCTTT. This gives the protein CALGEPSTRGYAPDKLIF. With the J gene uncalled, the V gene is TRDV1; the DNA was not used to check the table's D call, TRDD3. The CDR3 has 18 residues. The germline V gene has CDR1 TSWWSYY and CDR2 QGS.

This clone occurred a few times. This likely traces to a read error, being one base from a far larger clone. Other nucleotide sequences in the sample specify the same CDR3. The chain has TRDV1 and TRDJ1, with no clear D. TCRdb lists no J gene, so it was determined here by aligning the DNA to germline. The CDR3 runs 21 residues. With 0 bases removed from V and 0 bases from J, the gap between germline ends came to 26 bases. The germline gives CDR1 TSWWSYY, CDR2 QGS. CDR3: CALGELPLRLPLETYTDKLIF. The CDR3 bases are TGTGCTCTTGGGGAACTCCCCTTGCGCCTCCCCTTGGAGACGTACACCGATAAACTCATCTTT.

This clone was counted a few times. The protein held in TCRdb is that of a much larger clone and does not match this DNA's translation at residue 6, likely because of a read error; the protein shown is translated from the DNA. This rearrangement joins TRDV1 to TRDJ1; 10 positions match TRDD3. Germline loops: CDR1 TSWWSYY, CDR2 QGS. V lost 2 bases, J lost 0 bases, and 33 bases stayed unmatched. The CDR3 length is 26 residues. The CDR3 DNA reads TGTGCTCTTGGGGAAATAGGAGTCAAAGGCTTTTCGACTGGGGGATTCTCACACCTGTACACCGATAAACTCATCTTT. Amino acids: CALGEIGVKGFSTGGFSHLYTDKLIF.

Notes on this clone: This DNA's translation differs at residue 10 from TCRdb's protein, which comes from a much larger clone; a read error is likely, and the protein shown is translated from the DNA. The rearrangement uses TRDV1 and TRDJ1, with 11 nucleotides matching TRDD3. TCRdb does not report a J gene; here it was assigned by matching the DNA to germline references. The V segment lost 4 bases and the J segment 0 bases; nucleotides outside the gene matches: 40. The CDR3 contains 28 residues. Looked up from germline, CDR1 is TSWWSYY and CDR2 is QGS. The CDR3 reads CALGGPYRTPHSLLLGDISFGYTDKLIF. In DNA form, the CDR3 reads TGTGCTCTTGGGGGCCCCTACAGGACCCCACATTCCTTATTACTGGGGGATATTTCTTTTGGCTACACCGATAAACTCATCTTT.

About this clone: The amino acid sequence in TCRdb belongs to a much larger clone and departs from this DNA's translation at residue 6, likely a sequencing read error; the sequence shown is translated from the DNA. The gene calls are TRDV1 and TRDJ1; 8 nucleotides agree with TRDD3. The J gene is absent in TCRdb and was assigned here via DNA matching to germline. Germline values: CDR1 TSWWSYY, CDR2 QGS. The CDR3 contains 21 residues. The V segment lost 2 bases and the J segment 2 bases; nucleotides outside the gene matches: 22. CDR3 nucleotide sequence: TGTGCTCTTGGGGAAGAACAGGGCTGGGGGACCTCCCCATATTCGACCGATAAACTCATCTTT. Its protein product is CALGEEQGWGTSPYSTDKLIF.

Remarks on this clone: TCRdb shows a much larger clone's protein in place of this DNA's translation, and the two differ at residue 3, likely through a read error; the protein shown is translated from the DNA. This chain connects TRDV1 to TRDJ1, with 8 bases fitting TRDD3. The CDR3 sequence is 25 residues long. The V gene's germline CDR1 is TSWWSYY and CDR2 QGS. In DNA form, the CDR3 reads TGTGCTATTGGGGAACTAGTGAAACGCCTCACGAGTACTGGGGGTCTTATCGCTTACACCGATAAACTCATCTTT. Translated, it gives CAIGELVKRLTSTGGLIAYTDKLIF.

This sequence joins TRDV1 and TRDJ1; D is perhaps TRDD3 (7 bases). The ends were cut back, 1 base at V and 0 bases at J, with 27 bases in the middle. The CDR3 covers 21 residues. Germline lookup yields CDR1 TSWWSYY and CDR2 QGS. The CDR3 loop reads CALGERLGLPPGDSYTDKLIF. CDR3 coding DNA: TGTGCTCTTGGGGAACGTTTAGGACTTCCTCCGGGGGATTCGTACACCGATAAACTCATCTTT.

This clone was counted ten times or more. V usage is TRDV1 and J usage is TRDJ1; the match to TRDD2 covers 8 bases. The CDR3 is 18 residues long. With V trimmed by 4 bases and J by 3 bases, 16 bases remained unmatched. CDR1 TSWWSYY and CDR2 QGS come from the germline V gene. In nucleotides, the CDR3 is TGTGCTCTTGGGGGGGGCCTTCCTAGACATGAGCGGGCCGATAAACTCATCTTT. This encodes CALGGGLPRHERADKLIF.

The table lists this clone with a few counts. The translation of this DNA and the TCRdb protein of a much larger clone differ at residue 13, probably owing to a read error; the protein shown here is translated from the DNA. V and J are TRDV2 and TRDJ1; 12 bases match TRDD3. Germline assignment: CDR1 GEAIGNYY and CDR2 EKD. CDR3 length: 16 residues. CDR3 nucleotide sequence: TGTGCCTGTGACACCCTTACTGGGGGATACCCCGATAGACTCATCTTT. Residues: CACDTLTGGYPDRLIF.

This clone has only a few counts. The protein TCRdb gives is from a much larger clone and does not agree with this DNA's translation at residue 9, likely a read error; the protein shown here comes from the DNA. CDR3 sequence (DNA): TGTGCTCTTGGGGAACGTCGACATAGACTCATCTTT. Translation gives CALGERRHRLIF. The rearrangement joins TRDV1 to TRDJ1; the D is unclear. The V end was cut by 1 base, the J end by 10 bases, with 10 bases between. Germline CDR1 is TSWWSYY and CDR2 is QGS. This CDR3 comprises 12 residues.

Details on this clone: A much larger clone lies one base from this, so it may be a read error. J is TRDJ1 and V is TRDV2; 12 positions match TRDD3. The J gene, not given by TCRdb, was assigned here from a germline match of the nucleotide sequence. Germline trimming cut 1 base from V and 8 bases from J; bases unmatched to any gene: 31. The CDR3 is 23 amino acids. Germline V gives CDR1 GEAIGNYY, CDR2 EKD. The CDR3 nucleotides are TGTGCCTGTGACACAGTTCTGGCTGGGGGATACGCTCCGACCGGCACACCCCGCTCAAAACTCATCTTT. This translates into CACDTVLAGGYAPTGTPRSKLIF.

This clone came up a few times. TCRdb's protein for this DNA is that of a much larger clone and differs from the translation at residue 13, likely a read error; the protein shown is the DNA translation. The chain couples TRDV1 to TRDJ1; 7 positions match TRDD3. Here the J gene came from matching the DNA to germline, since TCRdb omits it. The length of the CDR3 is 20 residues. CDR1 is TSWWSYY and CDR2 is QGS in the germline V gene. The ends lost 8 bases at V and 0 bases at J; junction bases unmatched: 24. The CDR3 reads CALSPLSWGSPGRYTDKLIF. As DNA, the CDR3 is TGTGCTCTTAGCCCCTTGTCCTGGGGGTCCCCCGGTCGGTACACCGATAAACTCATCTTT.

As concerns this clone: A read error likely explains this, since a far larger clone differs by one base. Other nucleotide sequences in the sample specify the same CDR3. CDR3 loop: CALGDGKLTPGVNLDKLIF. The CDR3 DNA is TGTGCTCTTGGGGACGGAAAATTAACTCCTGGTGTTAACCTCGATAAACTCATCTTT. This chain links TRDV1 with TRDJ1; D is undetermined. Germline CDR1 and CDR2: TSWWSYY and QGS. The V gene lost 3 bases and the J gene lost 4 bases, with 27 bases spanning the gap. This CDR3 has 19 amino acids.

This clone was seen a few times. Given a far larger clone just one base away, this is likely a sequencing read error. Other DNA sequences of this sample code for an identical CDR3. The CDR3 is CALGGWTDKLIF. The CDR3, as DNA: TGTGCTCTTGGGGGGTGGACCGATAAGCTCATCTTT. V and J are TRDV1 and TRDJ1; D is undetermined. The CDR3 runs to 12 residues. Germline CDR1 is TSWWSYY and CDR2 is QGS.

This clone has more than one count but fewer than ten. The mismatch at residue 12 between this DNA's translation and the TCRdb protein of a much larger clone likely reflects a read error; the protein shown is translated from the DNA. This chain uses TRDV1 with TRDJ1; 7 bases map to TRDD2. Matching the DNA to germline supplied the J gene, which TCRdb does not give. The CDR3 covers 19 residues. V dropped 2 bases and J dropped 9; count of bases not matched to a gene: 24. Per the germline V gene, CDR1 is TSWWSYY and CDR2 is QGS. CDR3 amino acids: CALGEDPPLPQSSTWQLIF. DNA for the CDR3: TGTGCTCTTGGGGAAGATCCGCCCCTTCCTCAGTCGTCCACCTGGCAACTCATCTTT.

This clone was counted between two and nine times. The protein recorded in TCRdb matches a much larger clone and deviates from this DNA's translation at residue 15, suggesting a read error; the protein here is obtained by translating the DNA. The V gene corresponds to TRDV1; no J gene was called; the D call of TRDD3 is as the table states it, not checked on the DNA. Germline V lookup: CDR1 TSWWSYY, CDR2 QGS. The CDR3 contains 17 residues. CDR3: CALGELGGGQSTDKPIF. CDR3 nucleotide sequence: TGTGCTCTTGGGGAACTGGGTGGGGGACAAAGCACCGATAAACCCATCTTT.

This clone appeared a few times. Given a far larger clone just one base away, this is likely a sequencing read error. The DNA is left out, because the CDR3 cannot be placed on it with certainty; the CDR3 is given as TCRdb lists it. This specimen includes other DNA sequences encoding the same CDR3. J is TRDJ1 and V is TRDV1; TRDD3 is the table's D call, not checked against the DNA. Germline CDR1 and CDR2: TSWWSYY and QGS. The CDR3 is 20 residues long, ends included. CDR3 amino acids: CALGEKGLPVFWGTTIKLIF.

Turning to this clone: The protein in TCRdb stems from a much larger clone and differs at residue 15 from this DNA's translation, likely a read error; here the protein is translated from the DNA. V is TRDV2 and J is TRDJ1, with 9 bases that match TRDD3. The J gene, missing from TCRdb, was assigned here through DNA to germline matching. The CDR3 is 21 residues long. With 1 base clipped from V and 10 bases from J, the junction kept 30 bases outside the gene matches. CDR1 and CDR2 from the germline V gene are GEAIGNYY and EKD. CDR3 region: CACDTIILGDVAMGRHRALIF. The DNA of the CDR3 is TGTGCCTGTGACACGATCATACTGGGGGACGTCGCCATGGGTAGGCACCGAGCACTCATCTTT.

As to this clone: Since a much larger clone is just one base distant, this may be a read error. The J gene has no call, while the V gene is TRDV1; no check of the table's D call, TRDD3, against the DNA was made. CDR3 length: 21 amino acids. CDR1 and CDR2 from the germline V gene are TSWWSYY and QGS. The CDR3 spells CAVRRLIWGIQGGQYTDKLIF. CDR3 bases: TGTGCTGTCCGCCGTCTAATTTGGGGGATACAGGGAGGCCAGTACACCGATAAACTAATCTTT.

About this clone itself: Translating this DNA gives a protein that differs at residue 3 from the TCRdb one, which belongs to a much larger clone; a read error is likely, and the protein shown is this translation. The chain combines TRDV1 with TRDJ1; TRDD3 aligns across 7 bases. The J gene, not given by TCRdb, was assigned here from a germline match of the nucleotide sequence. CDR3 length: 19 amino acids. Germline V lookup: CDR1 TSWWSYY, CDR2 QGS. The CDR3 reads CAFGESPGGDWSYTDKLIF. CDR3 bases: TGTGCTTTTGGGGAATCCCCCGGGGGGGATTGGTCGTACACCGATAAACTCATCTTT.

On this clone itself: Germline and junction disagree at one end, which may indicate a read error. The V call is TRDV1, the J call TRDJ1, with a tentative D call TRDD3 (6 bases). The J gene comes from matching the DNA to germline here; TCRdb lacks it. Germline loops: CDR1 TSWWSYY, CDR2 QGS. The CDR3 has 15 amino acids. The CDR3 spells CSGAPGWVITHKLIF. CDR3 sequence (DNA): TGCTCTGGGGCTCCTGGCTGGGTAATCACCCATAAACTCATCTTT.

This clone has just a few counts. Since a far larger clone is one base different, this is likely a read error. This chain joins TRDV1 and TRDJ1, with D uncertain. In the absence of a J gene in TCRdb, the DNA was matched to germline to assign it here. The CDR3 has 19 residues. CDR1 is TSWWSYY, CDR2 QGS, per germline. Trimming removed 10 bases at V and 1 base at J, with 31 bases between. The CDR3 DNA is TGTGCTCCGCAGGGCCTTTTCCCCCCATCGTACGAGGTCACCGATAAACTCATCTTT. This sequence encodes CAPQGLFPPSYEVTDKLIF.

This clone came up a few times. TCRdb assigns this DNA the protein of a much larger clone, which departs from its translation at residue 14; this likely reflects a read error, and the protein shown comes from translating the DNA. The chain carries TRDV3 and TRDJ1; TRDD3 is a possible D gene (5 bases). In the absence of a J gene in TCRdb, the DNA was matched to germline to assign it here. V lost 4 bases and J 9 bases, leaving 33 bases between the germline ends. CDR3 length equals 17 residues. From germline, CDR1 is TVYSNPD and CDR2 GDNSRS (reference sequence). CDR3 region: CASRPFPQGTHGGELIF. The CDR3 bases are TGTGCCTCCCGCCCATTCCCACAGGGGACTCATGGAGGGGAACTCATCTTT.

Notes on this clone: A far larger clone is off by one base, so a read error is likely. At the DNA level, this CDR3 is encoded by other sequences in the same sample as well. The rearrangement links TRDV1 to TRDJ1, with 8 bases that match TRDD3. The germline gives CDR1 TSWWSYY, CDR2 QGS. The CDR3 has 22 residues. Trimming at V came to 3 bases and at J to 3 bases, leaving 27 bases not matched to a gene. CDR3 nucleotide sequence: TGTGCTCTTGGGGAGCCCAACACAGCTCGGATACTGGGGGTCCTCCTGCCCGATAAACTCATCTTT. It yields the protein CALGEPNTARILGVLLPDKLIF.